This T cell receptor beta chain comes out of a study of blood T cell repertoires in COVID-19. Sequencing used immunoSEQ multiplex PCR; TCRdb keeps in-frame clones, though not all of them. The sample carries around 230,000 clones, roughly 90% recorded once. The sequencing input was peripheral blood. The receptor's source is a man aged 30-40 years who had recovered from COVID-19.

In DNA, the CDR3 is TGTGCCAGCAGCTCCCCCCTCTTTGGAAACACCATATATTTT. Translated, it gives CASSSPLFGNTIYF. J is TRBJ1-3 and V is TRBV6-5, with D unresolved. Deletions cut 6 bases from V and 3 bases from J, with 12 bases between. The CDR3 spans 14 residues. CDR1 and CDR2 (germline): MNHEY, SVGAGI.